This TCR beta chain was recovered during a study of radiotherapy plus CTLA-4 blockade in lung cancer. Study observations and caveats: Following radiotherapy plus ipilimumab, tumor-derived TCR clones expanded in the blood.

This CDR3 region has 14 residues. Germline V gene lookup returns CDR1 SGHRS and CDR2 YFSETQ. Trimming left V 0 bases short and J 5 bases short, with 8 bases between. The table lists this clone with a few counts. Its antigen is not identified. Clones were read by immunoSEQ multiplex PCR, and TCRdb kept only the in-frame ones, dropping some. The table has about 38,000 clones, about 86% seen once. The chain is built from TRBV5-1 and TRBJ1-4; D possibly corresponds to TRBD1 (6 bases). The sequence was collected from a human donor with non-small cell lung cancer whose response to radiotherapy plus ipilimumab could not be evaluated. Sequences were derived from peripheral blood, sampled from a patient treated with radiotherapy plus ipilimumab. The CDR3 here is CASSLGQENEKLFF. CDR3 nucleotide sequence: TGCGCCAGCAGCTTGGGACAGGAGAATGAAAAACTGTTTTTT.